The clone carrying this T cell receptor (beta chain) was seen more than once but under ten times. Its antigen is currently unknown. Using constant-segment primers, 5'RACE produced TCR alpha and TCR beta cDNA libraries carrying sample barcodes and UMIs. TCRdb recomputed calls from the 5' RACE reads with MiXCR, one row per CDR3 protein. The sample lists 400,000 to 500,000 distinct CDR3 sequences, more than 15% occurring once. The CDR3 is 13 amino acids. After removal of 1 base from V and 11 bases from J, the junction contained 4 bases not matched to a gene. Germline-derived CDR1 and CDR2 are SGHTA and FQGNSA. This entry comes from a study of T-cell memory formation after mild COVID-19. Study-level results: From day 15 to 85, contracting clones were balanced between CD4 and CD8, whereas later expanders leaned toward CD4+. Several responding clones turned up in pre-infection memory, indicating that cross-reactive memory may have taken part. Still unconfirmed is whether the second-wave clones peaking on day 37 recognized SARS-CoV-2.

V gene TRBV7-2 combines with J gene TRBJ1-1; TRBD1 agrees at 10 bases. The sample was PBMCs or a T cell subset sorted from them (not recorded which). The source of this sequence is a man aged 18 to 35 who had mild COVID-19 (a few samples of this study predate the infection). Cell type and time point are not known. The chain's CDR3 is CASSLDWTGGAFF. The CDR3 nucleotides are TGTGCCAGCAGCTTAGATTGGACAGGGGGGGCTTTCTTT.